This T cell receptor beta chain was observed in a study of blood T cell repertoires in COVID-19. This CDR3 is 15 amino acids long. Per germline, CDR1 SGHNT and CDR2 YYREEE (reference sequence). Deletions cut 0 bases from V and 7 bases from J, with 11 bases between. TCRdb's copy holds only in-frame clones and misses some; the assay was immunoSEQ multiplex PCR. Of 350,000 to 400,000 clones in the sample, around 90% were seen once. This TCR derives from a woman aged 25 to 45 with COVID-19, enrolled during active disease. The chain joins TRBV5-4 to TRBJ1-6; a weak D match, TRBD1 (6 bases). The sample comprised peripheral blood. The CDR3 sequence: CASSLARTANSPLHF. The CDR3 nucleotides are TGTGCCAGCAGCTTGGCAAGGACAGCCAATTCACCCCTCCACTTT.